This TCR beta chain was sequenced for a study of cytomegalovirus exposure and HLA in healthy donors. Study-wide results and limits: CMV serostatus was the only immune exposure information that was available. Three CMV-associated chains were confirmed in vitro to be specific for CMV antigens.

Amplification used 60 Vbeta primers and 13 Jbeta primers. This table comes from immunoSEQ multiplex PCR, and its TCRdb copy is limited to in-frame clones, with some not included. The table shows 310,000 or so clones, with around nine tenths occurring only once. CDR1 and CDR2 from the germline V gene are SEHNR and FQNEAQ (reference sequence). There are 13 residues in the CDR3. About this clone: Its target is unknown. A junction boundary mismatches the germline segment, possibly from a read error.

What was sequenced was PBMCs. The receptor was isolated from a young woman in good health and CMV-seronegative. The chain carries TRBV7-9 and TRBJ1-1; 8 nucleotides line up with TRBD1. The CDR3 nucleotides are TGTTCCAGCAGCCAGGGGGCAGCCACTGAAGCTTTCTTT. Its translation: CSSSQGAATEAFF. The full variable domain, completed using reference TRBV7-9 and TRBJ1-1, is DTGVSQNPRHKITKRGQNVTFRCDPISEHNRLYWYRQTLGQGPEFLTYFQNEAQLEKSRLLSDRFSAERPKGSFSTLEIQRTEQGDSAMYLCSSSQGAATEAFFGQGTRLTVV.